Listed below are T cell receptor beta chains from one sample, sequenced in a study of identical twins. TCRdb called the 5' RACE reads again in MiXCR, with one record for every CDR3 protein. The sample contains 700,000 or so distinct CDR3 sequences, about 9.4% of which appear only once. This sample also appeared in a second study, on yellow fever vaccine responses in identical twins.

Material for sequencing was PBMCs. All receptors come from a woman aged 18-30 years in good health. CDR3s include the opening cysteine and the closing phenylalanine or tryptophan. A D gene is named only where the DNA matches it firmly. Some rows have no size entry. The others give once, few or many, or a class for an expanded clone.

>TRBV20-1|TRBJ1-5|.|.
CSARELGRSNQPQHF
TGCAGTGCTAGAGAATTAGGACGGAGCAATCAGCCCCAGCATTTT
>TRBV5-1|TRBJ2-7|TRBD2|.
CASSLVLLAGEDYEQYF
TGCGCCAGCAGCTTGGTCCTCTTAGCGGGCGAAGACTACGAGCAGTACTTC
>TRBV20-1|TRBJ1-1|.|.
CSAPRPGMNTEAFF
TGCAGTGCTCCCCGTCCTGGAATGAACACTGAAGCTTTCTTT
>TRBV7-9|TRBJ2-4|.|few
CASSLPSSGEVKNIQYF
TGTGCCAGCAGCTTACCAAGCTCAGGGGAGGTCAAAAACATTCAGTACTTC
>TRBV10-2|TRBJ2-3|TRBD1|.
CASSWTGLTDTQYF
TGCGCCAGCAGCTGGACAGGCTTGACAGATACGCAGTATTTT
>TRBV15|TRBJ2-3|.|many
CATSGGASTDTQYF
TGTGCCACCAGCGGCGGAGCTAGCACAGATACGCAGTATTTT
>TRBV6-4|TRBJ2-1|.|few
CASADSRGGANEQFF
TGTGCCAGCGCCGATTCTAGGGGGGGGGCCAATGAGCAGTTCTTC
>TRBV6-2/TRBV6-3|TRBJ1-1|.|few
CASSFGGQGTEAFF
TGTGCCAGCAGTTTCGGGGGTCAGGGCACTGAAGCTTTCTTT
>TRBV15|TRBJ2-1|.|few
CATSRSTPKVYNEQFF
TGTGCCACCAGCAGATCGACACCGAAGGTCTACAATGAGCAGTTCTTC
>TRBV24-1|TRBJ2-2|.|many
CATSDLPGELFF
TGTGCCACCAGTGATTTGCCCGGGGAGCTGTTTTTT
>TRBV11-1|TRBJ2-3|TRBD2|.
CASIGTGTSGSRTDTQYF
TGTGCCAGCATCGGGACAGGGACTAGCGGGAGTCGCACAGATACGCAGTATTTT
>TRBV28|TRBJ2-1|TRBD1|few
CARTSKGAWDNEQFF
TGTGCCAGAACCTCTAAGGGGGCGTGGGACAATGAGCAGTTCTTC
>TRBV29-1|TRBJ2-7|TRBD1|many
CSVELGQGGAEQYF
TGCAGCGTTGAACTGGGACAGGGAGGGGCCGAGCAGTACTTC
>TRBV11-2|TRBJ1-6|TRBD1|few
CASSLGTGPYNSPLHF
TGTGCCAGCAGCTTGGGGACAGGGCCCTATAATTCACCCCTCCACTTT
>TRBV15|TRBJ1-2|.|few
CATSRDSPRLSGYTF
TGTGCCACCAGCAGAGATTCCCCCAGGCTTTCTGGCTACACCTTC